This TCR beta chain was captured by sequencing in a study of ipilimumab plus nivolumab after autologous stem cell transplantation. On the study more broadly: The DLBCL group included primary refractory and relapsed cases.

Ipilimumab, 1 mg/kg, started 14 to 28 days after autologous transplant. Dosing: nivolumab 3 mg/kg IV, weeks 1, 4, 7, 10, then every two weeks to week 26. Assay used: immunoSEQ multiplex PCR; TCRdb lists only in-frame clones, some missing. Here the sample spans 15,000 to 20,000 clones, about four fifths being singletons. With V trimmed by 5 bases and J by 2 bases, 4 bases remained unmatched. This CDR3 region has 14 residues. Germline V gene data show CDR1 as SGHTA and CDR2 as FQGNSA. The chain links TRBV7-2 to TRBJ2-3, with 7 bases that match TRBD2. The receptor's source is a male donor with diffuse large B-cell lymphoma. This material consisted of PBMCs, taken in a trial of ipilimumab plus nivolumab as post-transplant consolidation. CDR3 in DNA: TGTGCCAGCAGCACCCTAGCGGACACAGATACGCAGTATTTT. Translation: CASSTLADTDTQYF.